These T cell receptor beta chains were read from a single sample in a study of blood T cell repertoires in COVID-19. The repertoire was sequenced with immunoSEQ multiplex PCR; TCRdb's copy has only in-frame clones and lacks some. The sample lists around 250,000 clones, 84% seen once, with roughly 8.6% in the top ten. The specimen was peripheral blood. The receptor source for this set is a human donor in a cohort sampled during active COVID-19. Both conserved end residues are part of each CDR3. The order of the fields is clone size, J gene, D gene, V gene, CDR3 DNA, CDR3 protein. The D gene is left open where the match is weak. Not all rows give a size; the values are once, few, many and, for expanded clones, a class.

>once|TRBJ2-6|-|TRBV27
TGTGCCAGCAGCCGGTCTGGGGCCAACGTCCTGACTTTC
CASSRSGANVLTF
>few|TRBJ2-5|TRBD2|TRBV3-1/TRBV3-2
TGTGCCAGCAGCCGCGGGGGCCAAGAGACCCAGTACTTC
CASSRGGQETQYF
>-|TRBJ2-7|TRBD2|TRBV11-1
TGTGCCAGCAGCACAAGGGGACTAGCGGGAGCGGACGAGCAGTACTTC
CASSTRGLAGADEQYF
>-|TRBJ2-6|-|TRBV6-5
TGTGCCAGCAGTTACTACAGCTCTGGGGCCAACGTCCTGACTTTC
CASSYYSSGANVLTF
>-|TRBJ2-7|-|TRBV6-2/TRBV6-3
TGTGCCAGCAGTTACTTGGGGCACGAGCAGTACTTC
CASSYLGHEQYF
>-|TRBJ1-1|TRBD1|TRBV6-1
TGTGCCAGCAGTGAAGTAGCAGGGGGCGGAATGTCTGAAGCTTTCTTT
CASSEVAGGGMSEAFF
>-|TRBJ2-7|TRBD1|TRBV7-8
TGTGCCAGTAATCCGGGACAGGGTAATTACGAGCAGTACTTC
CASNPGQGNYEQYF
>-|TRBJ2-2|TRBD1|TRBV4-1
TGCGCCAGCAGCCAAGATCCCCAGGGGGCAAATAAAGACACCGGGGAGCTGTTTTTT
CASSQDPQGANKDTGELFF
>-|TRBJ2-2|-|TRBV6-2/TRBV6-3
TGTGCCAGCAGTTACACTCTTTCGCGGTCCGGGGAGCTGTTTTTT
CASSYTLSRSGELFF
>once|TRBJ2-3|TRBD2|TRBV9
TGTGCCAGCAGCGTCGGGGGTGCAGCGGGAGGTTTTGATACGCAGTATTTT
CASSVGGAAGGFDTQYF